One sample yielded the 3 T cell receptor beta chains listed below, sequenced in a study of beta chain features in type 1 diabetes. Investigators reverse transcribed all isolated RNA, so they sequenced expressed TCRB transcripts. Profiling relied on immunoSEQ multiplex PCR, and the TCRdb table lists in-frame clones only, not all of them. Found here are about 39,000 clones, over 45% of them singletons; the top ten hold 0.6% to 0.85%. The sample consisted of central memory CD4+ T cells from blood. All receptors derive from a woman between 18 and 30 years old in good health.

The CDR3, as DNA: TGCGCCAGCAGCCAAGACGAGGTCCGGGATACGCAGTATTTT. This translates into CASSQDEVRDTQYF. V is TRBV4-3 and J is TRBJ2-3; unclear D gene. The CDR3 is made up of 14 amino acids. Germline values: CDR1 LGHNA, CDR2 YSLEER. V was trimmed by 0 bases and J by 6 bases, leaving 10 bases between them.

The sample holds a few counts of this clone. The gene calls are TRBV29-1 and TRBJ2-1; tentative D call: TRBD2 (6 bases). The CDR3 covers 14 residues. V lost 3 bases and J 7 bases, leaving 16 bases between the germline ends. The germline V gene has CDR1 SQVTM and CDR2 ANQGSEA. CDR3 residues: CSVEEGLASNEQFF. CDR3 in DNA: TGCAGCGTTGAGGAGGGGCTAGCGTCAAATGAGCAGTTCTTC.

The CDR3 sequence: CASSGKGFFSDTEAFF. Written as DNA, the CDR3 is TGTGCCAGCAGCGGAAAGGGGTTTTTTTCGGACACTGAAGCTTTCTTT. The chain has TRBV5-6 and TRBJ1-1; weak D call: TRBD1 (5 bases). CDR3 length: 16 amino acids. Germline V gene data show CDR1 as SGHDT and CDR2 as YYEEEE. Trimming took 4 bases from V and 3 from J, leaving 19 bases between them. Full variable domain (remainder filled in from reference TRBV5-6 and TRBJ1-1): DAGVTQSPTHLIKTRGQQVTLRCSPKSGHDTVSWYQQALGQGPQFIFQYYEEEERQRGNFPDRFSGHQFPNYSSELNVNALLLGDSALYLCASSGKGFFSDTEAFFGQGTRLTVV.